Presented here are 17 T cell receptor beta chains from one specimen sequenced in a study of cytomegalovirus exposure and HLA in healthy donors. The study ran its PCR with 60 Vbeta and 13 Jbeta primers. TCRdb's copy holds only in-frame clones and misses some; the assay was immunoSEQ multiplex PCR. The sample records tens of thousands of clones, more than 70% being singletons. The sequencing sample was made of PBMCs. The receptors were gathered from a man in his forties in good health and CMV-seronegative.

The J gene is TRBJ1-1, the V gene TRBV5-1; the D is unclear. This CDR3 is built from 14 residues. Trimming took 2 bases from V and 7 from J, leaving 15 bases between them. The germline V gene encodes CDR1 SGHRS and CDR2 YFSETQ. The CDR3 DNA sequence: TGCGCCAGCAGCTTCGGAACGACTCTTTTTGAAGCTTTCTTT. This gives the protein CASSFGTTLFEAFF.

The V and J genes are TRBV27 and TRBJ1-4; D is ambiguous. Germline V lookup: CDR1 MNHEY, CDR2 SMNVEV (reference sequence). V dropped 5 bases and J dropped 0 bases, with 7 bases sitting between them. The CDR3 has 14 amino acids. This CDR3 is CASSKQTTNEKLFF. CDR3 coding DNA: TGTGCCAGCAGTAAACAAACAACTAATGAAAAACTGTTTTTT.

Details on this clone: Mismatch with germline at one junction end may stem from a read error. Other DNA sequences in this sample translate to the same CDR3. The CDR3 region has the DNA TGTGCTAGCAGTGGCAGGGCATATCAGCCCCAGCATTTT. Amino acid sequence: CASSGRAYQPQHF. The chain couples TRBV28 to TRBJ1-5; tentatively, D is TRBD1 (5 bases). Germline CDR1 is MDHEN and CDR2 is SYDVKM. The CDR3 runs to 13 residues.

This clone showed up just a few times. This chain joins TRBV19 and TRBJ2-2; D is possibly TRBD1 (5 bases). The CDR3 totals 12 residues. The germline V gene encodes CDR1 LNHDA and CDR2 SQIVND (reference sequence). With 5 bases removed from V and 8 bases from J, the gap between germline ends came to 9 bases. The CDR3 DNA reads as TGTGCCAGTAGTCTCAGGGTTGGGGAGCTGTTTTTT. Its protein product is CASSLRVGELFF.

The chain couples TRBV27 to TRBJ2-7; 11 bases fit TRBD2. The CDR3 has 16 residues. Germline V gives CDR1 MNHEY, CDR2 SMNVEV (reference sequence). V was pared by 2 bases and J by 3 bases, with 6 bases of the junction left unmatched. As DNA, the CDR3 is TGTGCCAGCAGTTTAAGCGGGCTAGCGGGAGGCTACGAGCAGTACTTC. Translation gives CASSLSGLAGGYEQYF.

The rearrangement links TRBV9 to TRBJ2-2, with D tentatively TRBD2 (7 bases). This CDR3 is 18 amino acids long. Between the trimmed V and J ends, which lost 4 bases and 5 bases, there was a span of 24 bases. Germline lookup yields CDR1 SGDLS and CDR2 YYNGEE. For the CDR3, the DNA is TGTGCCAGCAGCCCGGGGATTATAAAGGAGGGGGGGACCGGGGAGCTGTTTTTT. This sequence encodes CASSPGIIKEGGTGELFF.

This chain links TRBV19 with TRBJ1-5, with 9 bases lining up with TRBD1. The CDR3 is made up of 16 amino acids. Germline CDR1 LNHDA, CDR2 SQIVND (reference sequence). The V segment lost 6 bases and the J segment 6 bases; nucleotides outside the gene matches: 12. The CDR3 is CASSRDRGEWGQPQHF. Here the CDR3 DNA reads TGTGCCAGTAGCCGTGACAGGGGGGAATGGGGTCAGCCCCAGCATTTT.

The chain joins TRBV7-8 to TRBJ1-2; TRBD1 might be the D (5 bases). The V end lost 4 bases, the J end lost 3 bases, and 15 bases lay between the germline ends. The CDR3 totals 15 residues. Germline lookup yields CDR1 SGHVS and CDR2 FQNEAQ. In DNA, the CDR3 is TGTGCCAGCAGCTCGTCGATGGGGCTTGACTATGGCTACACCTTC. It codes for CASSSSMGLDYGYTF.

The chain is built from TRBV28 and TRBJ2-1, with TRBD1 identical over 9 bases. CDR3 size: 18 residues. Germline lookup yields CDR1 MDHEN and CDR2 SYDVKM. With 0 bases clipped from V and 8 bases from J, the junction kept 14 bases outside the gene matches. CDR3 coding DNA: TGTGCCAGCAGTTTATGGATCGGGACAGGGAAGGATTCGGATGAGCAGTTCTTC. Its translation is CASSLWIGTGKDSDEQFF.

This sequence joins TRBV19 and TRBJ2-5; weak D call: TRBD2 (5 bases). This CDR3 spans 13 amino acids. The V and J ends lost 4 bases and 7 bases respectively, with 13 bases between them. CDR1 and CDR2 from the germline V gene are LNHDA and SQIVND (reference sequence). The CDR3 sequence: CASSRADEGTQYF. CDR3 in DNA: TGTGCCAGTAGTAGAGCGGACGAGGGGACCCAGTACTTC.

This clone was found a few times. V usage is TRBV6-5 and J usage is TRBJ1-1; D call uncertain. Germline CDR1 and CDR2: MNHEY and SVGAGI. The germline V and J ends were trimmed by 0 bases and 5 bases, with 13 bases remaining between them. The CDR3 sequence is 15 residues long. This CDR3 is CASSYSSRAGTEAFF. CDR3 nucleotides: TGTGCCAGCAGTTACTCGAGCCGGGCGGGAACTGAAGCTTTCTTT.

This clone was counted between two and nine times. The V call is TRBV4-1, the J call TRBJ1-5; the D gene is possibly TRBD1 (6 bases). This CDR3 region has 14 residues. Trimming removed 5 bases from V and 5 bases from J, with 13 bases in between. Germline V CDR1 and CDR2: MGHRA, YSYEKL. The CDR3 here is CASSNRVFDQPQHF. Here the CDR3 DNA reads TGCGCCAGCAGCAACAGGGTCTTCGATCAGCCCCAGCATTTT.

V is TRBV9 and J is TRBJ2-2; TRBD1 matches at 10 bases. CDR3 size: 18 residues. The junction had 14 bases not matched to a gene; V was cut back by 0 bases and J by 9 bases. Germline loops: CDR1 SGDLS, CDR2 YYNGEE. In nucleotides, the CDR3 is TGTGCCAGCAGCGTAGTGGGGACAGGGGTCGGGAAATCGCGGGAGCTGTTTTTT. This codes for CASSVVGTGVGKSRELFF.

The chain combines TRBV6-1 with TRBJ2-1, with 7 positions matching TRBD2. CDR3 size: 16 residues. V lost 4 bases to trimming and J lost 2 bases; unmatched junction nucleotides: 8. CDR1 is MNHNS and CDR2 is SASEGT in the germline V gene. The CDR3, as DNA: TGTGCCAGCAGTGCGAGAGCGGGACGGACCTACAATGAGCAGTTCTTC. As protein: CASSARAGRTYNEQFF.

This clone was picked up a small number of times. J is TRBJ1-2 and V is TRBV4-1, with D perhaps TRBD1 (6 bases). The CDR3 is 14 residues long. Germline V gene data show CDR1 as MGHRA and CDR2 as YSYEKL. Trimming shortened V by 4 bases and J by 0 bases, and 9 bases separated the two germline ends. Here the CDR3 DNA reads TGCGCCAGCAGCCCAGGGGCGACTAACTATGGCTACACCTTC. Translation: CASSPGATNYGYTF.

This chain uses TRBV7-9 with TRBJ1-4, with TRBD1 matching 7 bases. The CDR3 contains 14 residues. The V gene's germline CDR1 is SEHNR and CDR2 FQNEAQ (reference sequence). V lost 3 bases to trimming and J lost 5 bases; unmatched junction nucleotides: 3. CDR3 nucleotides: TGTGCCAGCAGCTTGACAGGGAAGAATGAAAAACTGTTTTTT. Its translation is CASSLTGKNEKLFF.

This chain connects TRBV14 to TRBJ2-2; TRBD2 is a possible D gene (6 bases). The CDR3 sequence is 15 residues long. With 5 bases removed from V and 0 bases from J, the gap between germline ends came to 10 bases. CDR1 and CDR2 from the germline V gene are SGHDN and FVKESK. The CDR3 sequence is CASSFGGTNTGELFF. As DNA, the CDR3 is TGTGCCAGCAGCTTCGGGGGAACGAACACCGGGGAGCTGTTTTTT.